The T cell receptor (beta chain) under discussion was sequenced for a study of OX40 agonist ivuxolimab in advanced cancers. The wider study: Cancers in dose escalation were hepatocellular, melanoma, renal cell and head and neck. A male proportion of 82.7% was recorded, with mean age around 55 years and range about 20 to 79.

Only in-frame clones appear in the TCRdb table, and some are missing; sequencing was by immunoSEQ multiplex PCR. The sample holds some 62,000 clones, about 90% seen once. With 2 bases removed from V and 12 bases from J, the gap between germline ends came to 12 bases. The CDR3 totals 12 residues. Germline V gives CDR1 SEHNR, CDR2 FQNEAQ (reference sequence). This sequence originates from an adult with an advanced solid tumor such as melanoma, head and neck, liver or kidney cancer. Sample: CD4+ or CD8+ T cells sorted from blood, taken in a trial of the OX40 agonist ivuxolimab. The chain uses TRBV7-9 and TRBJ2-3; no definite D call. This chain's CDR3 is CASSLLPPLQYF. For the CDR3, the DNA is TGTGCCAGCAGCTTACTCCCCCCGCTCCAGTATTTT. The full variable domain, its missing parts supplied by reference TRBV7-9 and TRBJ2-3, is DTGVSQNPRHKITKRGQNVTFRCDPISEHNRLYWYRQTLGQGPEFLTYFQNEAQLEKSRLLSDRFSAERPKGSFSTLEIQRTEQGDSAMYLCASSLLPPLQYFGPGTRLTVL.